Listed below are T cell receptor beta chains from one sample, sequenced in a study of blood T cell repertoires in COVID-19. Sequencing used immunoSEQ multiplex PCR; TCRdb keeps in-frame clones, though not all of them. Among about 170,000 clones listed, roughly nine tenths were seen once. Specimen: peripheral blood. The receptors derive from a woman aged 55-69 years with COVID-19, enrolled during active disease. The CDR3 runs from the conserved cysteine through the conserved F or W. D genes are given only for firm matches. A row's size may be missing; if present it is once, few, many or a size class.

DNA	CDR3	V	J	D	size
TGCAGCGTTGAGGGCAGAGCAAATGAGCAGTTCTTC	CSVEGRANEQFF	TRBV29-1	TRBJ2-1	NA	NA
TGTGCCATCAGTGAGCGGGAGGACTACAATGAGCAGTTCTTC	CAISEREDYNEQFF	TRBV10-3	TRBJ2-1	TRBD2	NA
TGTGCCAGTAGTATAGGGCAGGGGGCCCTATCCTGGGGCTACACCTTC	CASSIGQGALSWGYTF	TRBV19	TRBJ1-2	TRBD1	NA
TGTGCCACCAGTAAGCGGGAGGACAACGAGCAGTACTTC	CATSKREDNEQYF	TRBV24-1	TRBJ2-7	TRBD2	few
TGTGCCAGCTCACCGGGACAGGGGGGTGAGCAGTTCTTC	CASSPGQGGEQFF	TRBV18	TRBJ2-1	TRBD1	NA
TGTGCCAGCAGCCCCAGACAGGGGGGAGGCTACACCTTC	CASSPRQGGGYTF	TRBV6-4	TRBJ1-2	TRBD1	NA
TGTGCCAGCAGTTATCTGGGACAGGGCTATGGCTACACCTTC	CASSYLGQGYGYTF	TRBV5-4	TRBJ1-2	TRBD1	few
TGTGCCAGTAGTTTAAAGACAGGAATGAACACTGAAGCTTTCTTT	CASSLKTGMNTEAFF	TRBV19	TRBJ1-1	NA	NA
TGTGCCAGCAGTCCCCTTAGCGGGAGCTACGAGCAGTACTTC	CASSPLSGSYEQYF	TRBV6-5	TRBJ2-7	TRBD2	NA
TGTGCCAGCAGTTTACAGGGAGGTGAAAAACTGTTTTTT	CASSLQGGEKLFF	TRBV12-3/TRBV12-4	TRBJ1-4	NA	once
TGTGCCAGCACCCTAGAGTTGTCTGGAGGGCTGAGCAATCAGCCCCAGCATTTT	CASTLELSGGLSNQPQHF	TRBV5-8	TRBJ1-5	NA	NA
TGTGCCACCAGTGATTCCGGGACAGGGAACTACGAGCAGTACTTC	CATSDSGTGNYEQYF	TRBV24-1	TRBJ2-7	TRBD1	NA
TGTGCCAGCAGCCCCGGGACAATAGCCTACGAGCAGTACTTC	CASSPGTIAYEQYF	TRBV25-1	TRBJ2-7	NA	NA
TGTGCCAGCAGCCACCCAGGGGTCGGTCAGCCCCAGCATTTT	CASSHPGVGQPQHF	TRBV6-6	TRBJ1-5	NA	NA
TGTGCCAGCAGTTTAGGGGAAGGTAATTCACCCCTCCACTTT	CASSLGEGNSPLHF	TRBV4-2	TRBJ1-6	NA	NA
TGCGCCAGCGGGGACTCTCCCCGGAGCGAGCAGTACTTC	CASGDSPRSEQYF	TRBV5-1	TRBJ2-7	NA	NA
TGTGCCAGCAGCTTAGCGGGAGTTTTCGAGCAGTACTTC	CASSLAGVFEQYF	TRBV7-8	TRBJ2-7	NA	NA
TGTGCCAGCAGCCCGGCGGAGAACACAGGGGAGATCTATGGCTACACCTTC	CASSPAENTGEIYGYTF	TRBV7-2	TRBJ1-2	TRBD1	NA
TGTGCCAGCAGTAGTAGCGGGAGTGTCGCGTACTTC	CASSSSGSVAYF	TRBV2	TRBJ2-7	TRBD2	NA
TGTGCCAGCAGCTTTAACACCAACTATGGCTACACCTTC	CASSFNTNYGYTF	TRBV5-8	TRBJ1-2	NA	NA
TGTGCCAGCAGTTTTTCGGTCTCTGGAAACACCATATATTTT	CASSFSVSGNTIYF	TRBV28	TRBJ1-3	NA	NA
TGTGCCCTCCCGGGACTAGCGGGAGATCGGCAGTTCTTC	CALPGLAGDRQFF	TRBV30	TRBJ2-1	TRBD2	NA
TGTGCCAGCAGCTTCGGGATCTCTGGAAACACCATATATTTT	CASSFGISGNTIYF	TRBV11-2	TRBJ1-3	NA	NA
TGTGCCAGCAGCATCGGACAGTTTAGTAGGAGCGAGCAGTACTTC	CASSIGQFSRSEQYF	TRBV5-6	TRBJ2-7	NA	once
TGTGCCAGTAGTATAAGAGGACAGGGGTCCTACAATGAGCAGTTCTTC	CASSIRGQGSYNEQFF	TRBV19	TRBJ2-1	TRBD1	NA
TGTGCCAGCAGCGCCACTTGGGGGGCGGGAGGGTCCAATGAGCAGTTCTTC	CASSATWGAGGSNEQFF	TRBV11-3	TRBJ2-1	TRBD2	NA
TGTGCCAGCTCGGAGGGGACCCAGTGGGCTTTCTTT	CASSEGTQWAFF	TRBV18	TRBJ1-1	NA	NA
TGTGCCAGCGGACTTCGAACTAGCGGATACGGCTACGAGCAGTACTTC	CASGLRTSGYGYEQYF	TRBV7-8	TRBJ2-7	TRBD2	NA
TGTGCCAGCAGCTTGCGACTAGCTGGCTACGAGCAGTACTTC	CASSLRLAGYEQYF	TRBV5-6	TRBJ2-7	TRBD2	NA
TGTGCCAGCACGGGGACAGGGAACTATGGCTACACCTTC	CASTGTGNYGYTF	TRBV2	TRBJ1-2	TRBD1	NA
TGTGCCAGCAGCGCCCGGACTAGCGGGAGGGGGAAGACCCAGTACTTC	CASSARTSGRGKTQYF	TRBV14	TRBJ2-5	TRBD2	NA
TGTGCCACCAGGGACAGACGCGGCGGCTACACCTTC	CATRDRRGGYTF	TRBV19	TRBJ1-2	TRBD1	few
TGTGCCAGCAGCTCAGCCGGGGGCTATAATTCACCCCTCCACTTT	CASSSAGGYNSPLHF	TRBV5-4	TRBJ1-6	NA	NA
TGTGCCGGAAAAAAAACTCGGGACAGCGGTTGGTCCTACACCTTC	CAGKKTRDSGWSYTF	TRBV28	TRBJ1-2	TRBD1	NA
TGTGCCAGCAGCCGAGGGACTAGCGGGAGCTACGAGCAGTACTTC	CASSRGTSGSYEQYF	TRBV9	TRBJ2-7	TRBD2	NA
TGTGCCAGCAGTCTGCAGGGAATGTACGGAAACACCATATATTTT	CASSLQGMYGNTIYF	TRBV6-2/TRBV6-3	TRBJ1-3	NA	NA
TGTGCCAGTAGTAAAACAGGGGATAACTATGGCTACACCTTC	CASSKTGDNYGYTF	TRBV19	TRBJ1-2	TRBD1	NA
TGTGCCTGGAGGGGACAGGCTCTCGGGGAGCAGTACTTC	CAWRGQALGEQYF	TRBV30	TRBJ2-7	TRBD1	once
TGTGCCAGCAGTTACACCCCTTGGGCTGGGGCTTTCTTT	CASSYTPWAGAFF	TRBV6-2/TRBV6-3	TRBJ1-1	NA	NA
TGTGCCAGCAGTGCCCTGGGACTAGCGGGAGCATATGAGCAGTTCTTC	CASSALGLAGAYEQFF	TRBV6-4	TRBJ2-1	TRBD2	NA
TGTGCCAGCAGTTTACGTGAAAAACTGTTTTTT	CASSLREKLFF	TRBV12-3/TRBV12-4	TRBJ1-4	NA	once
TGTGCCAGCAGCTTAGCGGGCAGGGGTCGCTTCCCCGGCGGTGAAAAACTGTTTTTT	CASSLAGRGRFPGGEKLFF	TRBV7-8	TRBJ1-4	NA	NA
TGTGCCAGCAGCCCCCAAGGCTCTCAGGGTAAGAACACTGAAGCTTTCTTT	CASSPQGSQGKNTEAFF	TRBV4-2	TRBJ1-1	NA	NA
TGTGCCATCAGTGAAAGCGGGAGGGCCAAAACCGGGGAGCTGTTTTTT	CAISESGRAKTGELFF	TRBV10-3	TRBJ2-2	TRBD2	NA
TGTGCCAGCAGCTTCGGAGCGGGAGACTTCTTC	CASSFGAGDFF	TRBV11-1	TRBJ2-1	TRBD2	NA
TGTGCCAGTAGTATACAACCCGCGCTCCGTGGCTACACCTTC	CASSIQPALRGYTF	TRBV19	TRBJ1-2	NA	NA
TGTGCCAGCAGTGAACGGCTAGCGGCCCTTAATGAGCAGTTCTTC	CASSERLAALNEQFF	TRBV2	TRBJ2-1	TRBD2	once
TGTGCCAGCAGTTTATTGGTCCCCGCTAGCGGGAGGTTTAGGGATACGCAGTATTTT	CASSLLVPASGRFRDTQYF	TRBV28	TRBJ2-3	TRBD2	NA
TGTGCCATCAAGCGGGTTGAGAATTCACCCCTCCACTTT	CAIKRVENSPLHF	TRBV10-3	TRBJ1-6	NA	NA
TGTGCCAGCAGCGTTTCATTTGCGGGAGGCCATGAGCAGTTCTTC	CASSVSFAGGHEQFF	TRBV11-2	TRBJ2-1	TRBD2	NA